The subject of this entry is one T cell receptor beta chain. Its antigen is not known. One entry per CDR3 protein, called by TCRdb with MiXCR from the 5' RACE reads. The sample shows around 45,000 distinct CDR3 sequences, 22% of them seen only once. This record comes from a study of spatial heterogeneity in lung cancer. Study-wide background: Available follow-up PBMC samples, collected a median of around two years post-resection, were sequenced. Compared with alpha-chain sequences, beta-chain sequences were consistently detected in greater numbers.

Findings of the study overall: Relative to follow-up, resection was when ubiquitous expanded tumor TCRs appeared more in blood.

Time point given: blood at routine non-recurrence follow-up after resection. Whole RNA obtained from tumor, nontumor lung or frozen PBMC underwent sequencing without sorting. This CDR3 has 15 amino acids. Losses at the gene ends were 6 bases for V and 4 bases for J; bases not matched to a gene: 11. Germline V CDR1 and CDR2: MNHEY, SVGAGI. The starting material was PBMCs, obtained at follow-up. The chain joins TRBV6-5 to TRBJ2-5; 7 positions match TRBD2. The receptor was isolated from a female donor with early-stage non-small cell lung cancer. The DNA for the CDR3 is TGTGCCAGCAGCCCGCTCGGAGCGGGGACAGAGACCCAGTACTTC. Amino acids: CASSPLGAGTETQYF.